What follows describes a single T cell receptor beta chain. What it binds is unknown. Mismatch with germline at one junction end may stem from a read error. The data were obtained in a study of early T cells in non-severe SARS-CoV-2 infection. Study-wide results and limits: VDJdb-based annotation leaned toward anti-spike CD8 responses and missed private and CD4 specificities.

The CDR3 loop spans 15 amino acids. CDR1 and CDR2 (germline): LGHDT, YNNKEL (reference sequence). Individual cDNA molecules carried attached unique molecular identifiers. TCRdb reprocessed the 5' RACE reads with MiXCR, giving one entry per CDR3 protein. The sample carries about 66,000 distinct CDR3 sequences, 18% recorded once. The TCR sequence derives from an adult who was a healthcare worker with PCR-confirmed SARS-CoV-2 infection or an uninfected control (not recorded which). The gene calls are TRBV3-1 and TRBJ1-3; 9 bases are shared with TRBD1. Specimen: whole blood, collected at baseline. CDR3 region: CASRRGQGRGDTIYF. The CDR3 nucleotides are TGTGCCAGCAGACGGGGACAGGGTCGTGGAGACACCATATATTTT.